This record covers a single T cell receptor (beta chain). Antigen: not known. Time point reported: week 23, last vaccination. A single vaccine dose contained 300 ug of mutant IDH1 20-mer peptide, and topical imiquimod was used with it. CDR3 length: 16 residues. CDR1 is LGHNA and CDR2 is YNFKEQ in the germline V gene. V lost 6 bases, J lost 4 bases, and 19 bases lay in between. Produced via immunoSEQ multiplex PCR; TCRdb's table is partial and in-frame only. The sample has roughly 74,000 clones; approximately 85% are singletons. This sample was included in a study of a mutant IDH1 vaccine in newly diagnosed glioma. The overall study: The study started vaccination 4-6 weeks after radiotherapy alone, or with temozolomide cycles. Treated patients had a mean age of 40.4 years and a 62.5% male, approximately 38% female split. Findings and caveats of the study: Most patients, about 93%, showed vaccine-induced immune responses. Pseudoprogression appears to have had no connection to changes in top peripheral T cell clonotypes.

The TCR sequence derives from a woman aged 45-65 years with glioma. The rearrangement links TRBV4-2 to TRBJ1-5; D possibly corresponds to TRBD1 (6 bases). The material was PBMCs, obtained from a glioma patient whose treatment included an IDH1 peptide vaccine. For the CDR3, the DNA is TGTGCCAGCAGACGAACAGGGACGGAGGGGAATCAGCCCCAGCATTTT. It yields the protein CASRRTGTEGNQPQHF.